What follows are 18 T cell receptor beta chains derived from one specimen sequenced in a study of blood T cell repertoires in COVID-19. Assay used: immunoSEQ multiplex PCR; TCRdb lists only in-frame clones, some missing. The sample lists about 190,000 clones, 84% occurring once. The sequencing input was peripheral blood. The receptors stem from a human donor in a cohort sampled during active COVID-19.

This CDR3 reads CASSTGTYEQYV. Written as DNA, the CDR3 is TGTGCCAGCAGCACGGGGACCTACGAGCAGTACGTC. The chain couples TRBV7-9 to TRBJ2-7; TRBD2 might be the D (5 bases). CDR3 length equals 12 residues. The V end lost 5 bases, the J end lost 2 bases, and 7 bases lay between the germline ends. Germline CDR1 reads SEHNR; CDR2 reads FQNEAQ (reference sequence).

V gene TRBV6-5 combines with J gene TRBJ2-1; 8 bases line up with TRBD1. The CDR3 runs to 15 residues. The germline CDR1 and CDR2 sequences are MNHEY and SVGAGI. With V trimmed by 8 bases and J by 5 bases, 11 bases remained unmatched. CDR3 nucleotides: TGTGCCAGCTCACCGGGACAGGTAACAAACAATGAGCAGTTCTTC. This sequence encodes CASSPGQVTNNEQFF.

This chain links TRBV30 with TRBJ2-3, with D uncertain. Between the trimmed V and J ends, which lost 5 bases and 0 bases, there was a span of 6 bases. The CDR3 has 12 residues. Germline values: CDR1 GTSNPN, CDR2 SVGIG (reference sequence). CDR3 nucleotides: TGTGCCTGGGAGATTAGCACAGATACGCAGTATTTT. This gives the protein CAWEISTDTQYF.

Here the CDR3 reads CASSYGRARADTQYF. CDR3 nucleotides: TGTGCCAGCAGTTACGGGCGGGCGAGGGCAGATACGCAGTATTTT. The gene calls are TRBV6-5 and TRBJ2-3, with D perhaps matching TRBD2 (5 bases). This CDR3 has 15 amino acids. V was cut by 2 bases and J by 4 bases, with 13 bases left in between. Per the germline V gene, CDR1 is MNHEY and CDR2 is SVGAGI.

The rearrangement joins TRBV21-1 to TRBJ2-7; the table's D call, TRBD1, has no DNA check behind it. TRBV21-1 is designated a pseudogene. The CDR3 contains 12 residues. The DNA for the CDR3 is TGTGCCAGCAGCCTGGGGCCTCCCGAGCAGTACGTC. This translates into CASSLGPPEQYV.

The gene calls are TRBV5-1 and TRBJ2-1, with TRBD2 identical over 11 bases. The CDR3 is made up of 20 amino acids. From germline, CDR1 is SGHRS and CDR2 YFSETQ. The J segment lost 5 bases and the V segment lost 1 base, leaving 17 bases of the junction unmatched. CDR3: CASSLSPLLTSGSSHNEQFF. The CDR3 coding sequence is TGCGCCAGCAGCTTGTCCCCTCTACTCACTAGCGGGAGTTCCCACAATGAGCAGTTCTTC.

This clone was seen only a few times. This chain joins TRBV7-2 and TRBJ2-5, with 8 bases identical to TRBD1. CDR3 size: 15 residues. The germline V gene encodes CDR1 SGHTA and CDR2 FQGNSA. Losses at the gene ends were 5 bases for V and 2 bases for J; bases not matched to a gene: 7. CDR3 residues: CASSLDRGEQETQYF. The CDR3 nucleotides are TGTGCCAGCAGCCTAGACAGGGGCGAACAAGAGACCCAGTACTTC.

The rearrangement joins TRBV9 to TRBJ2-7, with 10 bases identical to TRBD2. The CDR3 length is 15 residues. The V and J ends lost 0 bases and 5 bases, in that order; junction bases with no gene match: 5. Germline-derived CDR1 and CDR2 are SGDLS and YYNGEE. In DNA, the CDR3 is TGTGCCAGCAGCGTAGCGGGGACTAGCGAGAACGAGCAGTACTTC. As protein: CASSVAGTSENEQYF.

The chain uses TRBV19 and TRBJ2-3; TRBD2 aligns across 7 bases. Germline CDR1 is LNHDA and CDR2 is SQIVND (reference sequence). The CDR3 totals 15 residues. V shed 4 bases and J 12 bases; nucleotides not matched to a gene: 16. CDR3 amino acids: CASSTPPETSPLQYF. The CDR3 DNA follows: TGTGCCAGTAGTACCCCGCCCGAGACTAGCCCCTTACAGTATTTT.

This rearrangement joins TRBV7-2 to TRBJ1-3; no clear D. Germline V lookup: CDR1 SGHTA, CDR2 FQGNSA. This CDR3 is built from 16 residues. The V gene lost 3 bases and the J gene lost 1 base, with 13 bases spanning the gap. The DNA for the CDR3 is TGTGCCAGCAGCTTTACAGTGAGAGGGTCTGGAAACACCATATATTTT. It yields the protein CASSFTVRGSGNTIYF.

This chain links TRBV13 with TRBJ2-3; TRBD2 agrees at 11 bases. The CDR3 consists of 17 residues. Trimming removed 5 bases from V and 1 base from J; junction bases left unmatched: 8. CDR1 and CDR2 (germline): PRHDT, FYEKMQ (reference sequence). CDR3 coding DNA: TGTGCCAGCAGCACAGGGACTAGCGGACCACGCACAGATACGCAGTATTTT. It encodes CASSTGTSGPRTDTQYF.

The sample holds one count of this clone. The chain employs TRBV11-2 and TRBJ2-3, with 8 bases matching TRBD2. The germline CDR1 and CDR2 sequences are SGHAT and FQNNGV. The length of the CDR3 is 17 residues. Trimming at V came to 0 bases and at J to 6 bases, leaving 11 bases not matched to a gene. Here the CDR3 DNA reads TGTGCCAGCAGCTTAGATCCAACGGGGGGGCATGGGGATACGCAGTATTTT. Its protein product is CASSLDPTGGHGDTQYF. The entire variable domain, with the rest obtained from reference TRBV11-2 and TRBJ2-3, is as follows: EAGVAQSPRYKIIEKRQSVAFWCNPISGHATLYWYQQILGQGPKLLIQFQNNGVVDDSQLPKDRFSAERLKGVDSTLKIQPAKLEDSAVYLCASSLDPTGGHGDTQYFGPGTRLTVL.

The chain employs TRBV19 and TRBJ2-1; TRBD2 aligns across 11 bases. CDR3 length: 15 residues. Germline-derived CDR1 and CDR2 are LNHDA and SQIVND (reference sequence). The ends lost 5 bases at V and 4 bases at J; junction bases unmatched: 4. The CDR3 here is CASSLGLAEYNEQFF. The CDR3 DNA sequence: TGTGCCAGTAGTTTGGGACTAGCGGAGTACAATGAGCAGTTCTTC.

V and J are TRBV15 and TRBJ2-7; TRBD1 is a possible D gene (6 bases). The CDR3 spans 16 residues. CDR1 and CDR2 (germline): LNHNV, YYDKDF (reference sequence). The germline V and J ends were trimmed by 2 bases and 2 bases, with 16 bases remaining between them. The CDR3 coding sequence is TGTGCCACCAGCAGACCCCAGGGGAGTTTCACCTACGAGCAGTACTTC. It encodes CATSRPQGSFTYEQYF.

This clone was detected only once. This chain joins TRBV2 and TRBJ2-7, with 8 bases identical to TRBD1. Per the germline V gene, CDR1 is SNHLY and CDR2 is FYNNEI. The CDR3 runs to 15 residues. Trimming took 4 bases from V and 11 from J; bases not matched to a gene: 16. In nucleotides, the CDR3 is TGTGCCAGCAGTGGGGATGGGGACAGGTCAACGGGAGAGTACTTC. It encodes CASSGDGDRSTGEYF.

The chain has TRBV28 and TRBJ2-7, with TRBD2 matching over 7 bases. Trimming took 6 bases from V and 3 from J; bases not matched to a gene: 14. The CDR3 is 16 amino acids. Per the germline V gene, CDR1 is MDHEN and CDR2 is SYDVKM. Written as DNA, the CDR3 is TGTGCCAGCAGAAACCGGGGTACTAGCGCGTACTACGAGCAGTACTTC. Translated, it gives CASRNRGTSAYYEQYF. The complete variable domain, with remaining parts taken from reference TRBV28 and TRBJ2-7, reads DVKVTQSSRYLVKRTGEKVFLECVQDMDHENMFWYRQDPGLGLRLIYFSYDVKMKEKGDIPEGYSVSREKKERFSLILESASTNQTSMYLCASRNRGTSAYYEQYFGPGTRLTVT.

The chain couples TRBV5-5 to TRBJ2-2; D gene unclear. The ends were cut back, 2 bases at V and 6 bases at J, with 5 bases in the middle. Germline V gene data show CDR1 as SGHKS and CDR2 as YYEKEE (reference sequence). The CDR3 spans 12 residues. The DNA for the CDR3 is TGTGCCAGCAGCTTCCATTCCGGGGAGCTGTTTTTT. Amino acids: CASSFHSGELFF.

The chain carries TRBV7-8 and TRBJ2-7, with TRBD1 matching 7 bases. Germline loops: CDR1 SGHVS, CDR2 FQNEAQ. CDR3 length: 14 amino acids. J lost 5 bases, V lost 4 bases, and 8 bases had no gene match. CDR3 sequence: CASSSRQGRNEQYF. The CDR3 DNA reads TGTGCCAGCAGCTCCCGACAGGGACGAAACGAGCAGTACTTC.